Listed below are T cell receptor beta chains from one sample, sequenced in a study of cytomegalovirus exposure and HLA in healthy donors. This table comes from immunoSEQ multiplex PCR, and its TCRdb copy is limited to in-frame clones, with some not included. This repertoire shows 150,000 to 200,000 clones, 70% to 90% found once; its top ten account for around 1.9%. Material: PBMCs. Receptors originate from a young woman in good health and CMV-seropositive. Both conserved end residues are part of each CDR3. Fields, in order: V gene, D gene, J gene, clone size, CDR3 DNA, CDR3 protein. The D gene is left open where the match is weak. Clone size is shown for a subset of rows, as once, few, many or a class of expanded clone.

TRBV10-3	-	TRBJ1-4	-	TGTGCCATCAGTGACTTTGGTAGTAATGAAAAACTGTTTTTT	CAISDFGSNEKLFF
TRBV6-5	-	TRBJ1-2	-	TGTGCCAGCGCCTCCGGGAACTATGGCTACACCTTC	CASASGNYGYTF
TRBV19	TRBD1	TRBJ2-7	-	TGTGCCAGTAGTTTTCAGGGACAGGGGTTCTACGAGCAGTACTTC	CASSFQGQGFYEQYF
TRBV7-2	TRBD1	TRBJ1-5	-	TGTGCCAGCAGCCAACCAGGACAGGGGGCGCGTCAGCCCCAGCATTTT	CASSQPGQGARQPQHF
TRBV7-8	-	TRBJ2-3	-	TGTGCCAGCAGCGAGGGGACTTCAGATACGCAGTATTTT	CASSEGTSDTQYF
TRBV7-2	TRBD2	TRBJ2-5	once	TGTGCCAGCAGCCAAGGGCCTAGCGGGGGGGAAGAGACCCAGTACTTC	CASSQGPSGGEETQYF
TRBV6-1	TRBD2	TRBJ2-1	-	TGTGCCAGCGCTCGACTAGCGGGGGAGAATGAGCAGTTCTTC	CASARLAGENEQFF
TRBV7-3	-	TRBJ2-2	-	TGTGCCAGCAGCTACAACCCCGGCACAGTTAACACCGGGGAGCTGTTTTTT	CASSYNPGTVNTGELFF
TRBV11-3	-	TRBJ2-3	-	TGTGCCAGCAGCCTTACACTAAGCACAGATACGCAGTATTTT	CASSLTLSTDTQYF
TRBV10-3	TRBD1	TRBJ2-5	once	TGTGCCATCCAAGCAGGGACAGGAGCCAGGGAGACCCAGTACTTC	CAIQAGTGARETQYF
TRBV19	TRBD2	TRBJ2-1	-	TGTGCCAGTAGTATAGTCGGTCTAGCGGGGGGAGAGGAGCAGTTCTTC	CASSIVGLAGGEEQFF
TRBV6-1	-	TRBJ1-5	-	TGTGCCAGCAGTGACGGTCAGGGTAGTGAGCCCCAGCATTTT	CASSDGQGSEPQHF
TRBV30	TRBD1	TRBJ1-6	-	TGTGCCTGGAGTGTCCGGACAGGAAATTCACCCCTCCACTTT	CAWSVRTGNSPLHF
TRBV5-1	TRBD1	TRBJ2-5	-	TGCGCCAGCAGCTTGACAGGGGGAGAGTGGGAGACCCAGTACTTC	CASSLTGGEWETQYF
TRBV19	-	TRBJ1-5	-	TGTGCCAGTAGTATTTTGACAGGTAATCAGCCCCAGCATTTT	CASSILTGNQPQHF
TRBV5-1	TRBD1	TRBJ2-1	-	TGCGCCAGCAGTGGGCCTCAGGGGGCATACAATGAGCAGTTCTTC	CASSGPQGAYNEQFF
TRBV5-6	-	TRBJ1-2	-	TGTGCCAGCAGCTTATCCCGTTCTAACTATGGCTACACCTTC	CASSLSRSNYGYTF
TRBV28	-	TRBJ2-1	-	TGTGCCAGCAGTTTTCGGGGTTACAATGAGCAGTTCTTC	CASSFRGYNEQFF
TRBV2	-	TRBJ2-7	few	TGTGCCAGCAGCAAGCTATACGAGCAGTACTTC	CASSKLYEQYF
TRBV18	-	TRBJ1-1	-	TGTGCCAGCTCACCACAGGGGCAGCTTGAAGCTTTCTTT	CASSPQGQLEAFF
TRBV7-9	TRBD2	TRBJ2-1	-	TGTGCCAGCAGCTTACTAGCGGACGAGCAGTTCTTC	CASSLLADEQFF
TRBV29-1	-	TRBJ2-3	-	TGCAGCGTTGAGGAGGGCCAAGGGGATACGCAGTATTTT	CSVEEGQGDTQYF
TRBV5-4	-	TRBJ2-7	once	TGTGCCAGCAGCTTGGGCAGGGGATCGGACGAGCAGTACTTC	CASSLGRGSDEQYF